What follows is one TCR beta chain and its context. The sample belongs to a study of blood T cell repertoires in COVID-19. In the study overall: The samples span acute and convalescent COVID-19 from the United States, Italy and Spain.

This study enrolled people aged 18 to 89 from under 25 US geographic areas. Participants' own reports of clinical history determined their cohort assignment. Methods used by the authors: Nucleated cell counts were estimated from reference gene primer amplification. Method: immunoSEQ multiplex PCR; TCRdb's copy keeps in-frame clones and lacks some. That table gives V, J and clone size, and the DNA gave D and trimming. Among around 300,000 clones listed, more than 80% were seen once. The sequence derives from a woman under 30 who had recovered from COVID-19. The sample comprised PBMCs or T cells enriched from blood (not recorded which).

CDR3 sequence (DNA): TGTGCCAGTAGTGCTCAGGGGACCGGGGAGACCCAGTACTTC. This sequence encodes CASSAQGTGETQYF. The J gene is TRBJ2-5, the V gene TRBV19, with a weak D call TRBD1 (6 bases). Germline CDR1 LNHDA, CDR2 SQIVND (reference sequence). The CDR3 is 14 amino acids. V was trimmed by 5 bases and J by 5 bases, leaving 15 bases between them. Complete variable domain (other parts from reference TRBV19 and TRBJ2-5): DGGITQSPKYLFRKEGQNVTLSCEQNLNHDAMYWYRQDPGQGLRLIYYSQIVNDFQKGDIAEGYSVSREKKESFPLTVTSAQKNPTAFYLCASSAQGTGETQYFGPGTRLLVL.